This TCR beta chain was profiled in a study of shared clonotypes between healthy human individuals (dated by TCRdb to about 2020). Regarding the research as a whole: A few men and a couple of women, aged 18 to 49 years, made up the cohort. To estimate repertoire size and how much clonotypes are shared between individuals, the study performed deep sequencing of blood TCR repertoires from about five healthy adults. Per donor, three plates each were used for CD4 naive and CD4 memory, two for CD8 naive, and one for CD8 memory. Different laboratories and diverse techniques were used to prepare libraries and sequence TCR repertoires, to increase sequencing depth and limit assay-specific biases. Each donor's leukapheresis produced roughly between roughly 0.9 and 8.9 billion PBMCs.

Notes on this clone: The antigen this receptor binds is unknown. There are no base qualities to consult, and no much larger clone falls within one base.

The donors were healthy, HIV-negative adults who had no recently reported acute infections or vaccinations. Every donor was a Caucasian adult living in Nashville, Tennessee, USA. CD4+ T cells were enriched by magnetic negative selection, after which naive cells were positively selected on CD45RA and the negative fraction was taken as the memory subset. Blood was collected by leukapheresis, and PBMCs were isolated by Ficoll-Histopaque density gradient centrifugation and then cryopreserved in liquid nitrogen vapor phase. Analytical flow cytometry was used to check the purity and quantity of each magnetically sorted T cell population. Each sorted fraction had its genomic DNA isolated and then quantified by UV absorbance on a Nanodrop 2000c. The full study reports these points: Based on pairwise subsampling, the degree of clonotype sharing among donors was expected to be affected by sequencing depth. The small number of donors limited the genetic and exposure-history diversity represented. Larger estimated clonotype richness was generally found for naive subsets than for memory subsets. When a few donors were compared, the shared fraction of clonotypes was about 5% for naive CD4, 3.5% to 4% for naive CD8, more than 2% for memory CD4, and 0.4% for memory CD8. Compared with non-shared clonotypes, clonotypes shared by all four sorted-subset donors had higher generation probabilities. Rarefaction of sorted-subset datasets indicated incomplete sequencing despite the large sequencing depth. Sampling was restricted to blood, and TCR repertoires in tissues likely differ from the TCR repertoires found in blood.

For CDR1 and CDR2, the germline V gene lists KGHSH and LQKENI. V is clipped by 0 bases and J by 0 bases, and the sequence between their germline boundaries is 12 bases long. The CDR3 goes from the cysteine to the phenylalanine over 18 residues. The only DNA kept is the CDR3, 54 bases in frame from the first base. Using the deep immunoSEQ assay, TCR CDR3 regions were amplified from genomic DNA by multiplex PCR. For each cell subset, the extracted genomic DNA was distributed evenly across all wells of several immunoSEQ 96-well plates, and each plate served as one replicate. For sorted subsets, approximately 190 ng of genomic DNA, equivalent to some 33,000 T cell genomes, went into each replicate PCR. Purified libraries were quantified with a Qubit 3.0 fluorometer, sized on a Bioanalyzer 2100, and re-quantified with the KAPA Library Quantification kit. A separate single-read 150-cycle Illumina NextSeq 550 flow cell was used to sequence each immunoSEQ 96-well plate. Concerning the study's data processing: Because only junctional sequences without quality scores were contained in the immunoSEQ output, filtering matching that applied to full-length reads could not be performed. To assign V/J genes and CDR3, sequences were annotated using PyIR, a Python wrapper for IgBLAST v1.9, with IMGT germline references. Any read was removed if the V/J assignment was weak (E-value above 1e-6), the CDR3 was missing, or the read contained stop codons, out-of-frame junctions, or ambiguous translated residues. V3J clonotypes were defined as sequences sharing an identical inferred V gene, J gene, and CDR3 amino acid sequence. To compute the percentage overlap between repertoires, the number of shared unique clonotypes was divided by the size of the smaller repertoire. Repertoire richness was assessed with RTK rarefaction, the Chao1 estimator, and Recon v2.1 estimates of unobserved clonotypes. Generation probabilities were computed with OLGA for all TCRbeta clonotypes obtained by the gDNA method from four donors. The immuneACCESS repertoire file appears here via TCRdb, limited to in-frame rearrangements. These files lack a portion of the clones; in checked studies, under half of the deficit traces to unresolved V genes, and the cause of the others is not known. Clone size and V and J calls were adopted from that table, with D and trimming inferred from the DNA. This sample holds about 2.5 million clones; under 95% were observed only once. The ten largest clones represent more than 0.35% of the sample.

The origin of this receptor is a man younger than 30 in good health. Some clones in this sample may be carry-over from other donors' samples. The rearrangement joined TRBV18 to TRBJ2-6, with the D gene not clear enough to name. The sample taken for sequencing was naive CD4+ T cells from PBMCs. Sample cell subset or site, as interpreted from the label and publication: CD45RA+ positively selected. The CDR3 region has the sequence CASSPPSGDRSGANVLTF. Here is the DNA: TGTGCCAGCTCACCACCGTCAGGTGACCGCTCTGGGGCCAACGTCCTGACTTTC. Reference TRBV18 and TRBJ2-6 genes cover what lies past the CDR3, so the full variable domain is NAGVMQNPRHLVRRRGQEARLRCSPMKGHSHVYWYRQLPEEGLKFMVYLQKENIIDESGMPKERFSAEFPKEGPSILRIQQVVRGDSAAYFCASSPPSGDRSGANVLTFGAGSRLTVL.